This T cell receptor (beta chain) was observed in a study of CD4+ T cells in melanoma. Study conclusions and caveats: Reportedly, melanoma neoantigen-specific CD4+ T cells showed varied differentiation states. A reported correlation linked neoantigen-specific CD4+ T cells to CD8+, macrophage and B cell function.

The data were produced by immunoSEQ multiplex PCR, yet TCRdb's version contains in-frame clones alone and is incomplete. The sample consists of more than 8,500 clones, approximately 70% of them appearing once. This CDR3 spans 15 amino acids. Germline-derived CDR1 and CDR2 are SGHAT and FQNNGV. V shed 4 bases, J shed 5 bases, and the junction held 10 bases outside the gene matches. A note on this clone: Its antigen is unidentified.

This sequence joins TRBV11-2 and TRBJ2-5; TRBD2 agrees at 7 bases. The receptor's source is a human donor with melanoma. The sequencing sample was made of cells from a culture (not recorded whether cultured in vitro). The CDR3 DNA sequence: TGTGCCAGCAGCTCCCGGACTAGTCTGTGGGAGACCCAGTACTTC. Amino acid sequence: CASSSRTSLWETQYF. The full variable domain, rest sourced from reference TRBV11-2 and TRBJ2-5, is EAGVAQSPRYKIIEKRQSVAFWCNPISGHATLYWYQQILGQGPKLLIQFQNNGVVDDSQLPKDRFSAERLKGVDSTLKIQPAKLEDSAVYLCASSSRTSLWETQYFGPGTRLLVL.